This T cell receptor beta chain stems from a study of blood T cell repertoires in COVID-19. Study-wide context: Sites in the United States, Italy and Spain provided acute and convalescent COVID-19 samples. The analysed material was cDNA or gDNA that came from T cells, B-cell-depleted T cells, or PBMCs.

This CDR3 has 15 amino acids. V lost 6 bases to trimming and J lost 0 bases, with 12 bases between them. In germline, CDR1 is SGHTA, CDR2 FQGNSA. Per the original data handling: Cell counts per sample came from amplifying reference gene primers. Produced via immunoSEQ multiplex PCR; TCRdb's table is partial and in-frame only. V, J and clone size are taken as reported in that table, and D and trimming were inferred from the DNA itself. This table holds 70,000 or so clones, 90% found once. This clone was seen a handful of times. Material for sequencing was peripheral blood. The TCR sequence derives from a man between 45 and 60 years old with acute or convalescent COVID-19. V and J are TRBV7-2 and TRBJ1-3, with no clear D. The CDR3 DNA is TGTGCCAGCAGACCTCCCAGTACCTCTGGAAACACCATATATTTT. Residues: CASRPPSTSGNTIYF.